This TCR beta chain was sequenced during a study of blood T cell repertoires in COVID-19 (dated by TCRdb to the early 2020s). Background for the entire study: Samples covering the acute and convalescent phases of COVID-19 were provided by collaborators in the United States, Italy and Spain. The material from the prospective study consisted of cDNA or gDNA derived from T cells, B-cell-depleted T cells, or PBMCs. The dataset comprised deeply sampled blood TCRbeta repertoires from subjects exposed to, actively infected with, or recovered from COVID-19. The repertoires were made available in a free public database intended to serve as a resource for research on the immune response to SARS-CoV-2. The samples were drawn from two sources: the first 160 participants of the ongoing ImmuneRACE study, and about 1,300 subjects contributed by 6 global collaborators. Sample metadata almost always included a de-identified subject ID, COVID-19 status, age in years and sex. Where HLA class I and class II types were available, the types were taken from metadata supplied by the sample provider, not from assay-based typing. Results and caveats for the whole study, not just this receptor: The quantity of clinical and demographic metadata differed by source and by participant and was supplied without curation.

TCRbeta CDR3 regions were amplified from genomic DNA using the immunoSEQ Assay, a bias-controlled multiplex PCR. The source study handled its data this way. The number of nucleated cells in each sample was estimated by amplification of reference gene primers within the assay. To quantify the absolute abundance of each unique TCRbeta CDR3 rearrangement, sequence reads were collapsed and filtered. Productive Simpson clonality was computed per sample as the square root of Simpson's diversity index over productive rearrangements. TCRdb re-hosts the immuneACCESS table, in-frame sequences only. Its copies lack some clones; in the studies checked, an unresolved V gene accounts for under half of them, and the cause for the rest is not known. D and trimming come from the DNA, and the V and J calls and clone size come from that table. The sample has around 400,000 clones on record, roughly 90% of them singletons. Jointly, the top ten make up about 0.86% of the sample.

Spanning cysteine to phenylalanine, the CDR3 consists of 13 amino acids. The read is trimmed to its CDR3 DNA, 39 bases read in frame from base 1. In the germline V gene (reference sequence), CDR1 corresponds to LNHDA and CDR2 to SQIVND. V sheds 5 bases and J sheds 7 bases, leaving 12 bases between their ends. In the prospective study, participants were roughly 18 to 95 years old, resided in fewer than 25 geographic areas of the United States, and were enrolled through a virtual design. In the prospective study, cohorts were assigned on the basis of participant-reported clinical history obtained from a screening survey and a study questionnaire. A participant counted as exposed if, within 2 weeks of entering the study, that participant had been in contact with someone who had a PCR-confirmed or clinician-diagnosed COVID-19 case. In the prospective study, mobile phlebotomists collected whole blood, serum and a nasopharyngeal or oropharyngeal swab from each participant. Participants in the prospective study had the option to provide additional blood draws and questionnaires over a roughly 2-month period. Before DNA extraction, prospective study blood samples were shipped either frozen or at room temperature.

This clone came up once. What antigen it recognizes has not been identified. Base qualities are not recorded, but no much larger clone differs from it by a single base. The origin of this receptor is a woman in her 40s who had been exposed to COVID-19. Sequencing was carried out using PBMCs or T cells enriched from blood (not recorded which). The chain is made from TRBV19 and TRBJ2-1; TRBD2 is possibly the D segment (5 matching bases). The DNA is TGTGCCAGTAGTTCCCTGGGAGCGAATGAGCAGTTCTTC. It translates as CASSSLGANEQFF.